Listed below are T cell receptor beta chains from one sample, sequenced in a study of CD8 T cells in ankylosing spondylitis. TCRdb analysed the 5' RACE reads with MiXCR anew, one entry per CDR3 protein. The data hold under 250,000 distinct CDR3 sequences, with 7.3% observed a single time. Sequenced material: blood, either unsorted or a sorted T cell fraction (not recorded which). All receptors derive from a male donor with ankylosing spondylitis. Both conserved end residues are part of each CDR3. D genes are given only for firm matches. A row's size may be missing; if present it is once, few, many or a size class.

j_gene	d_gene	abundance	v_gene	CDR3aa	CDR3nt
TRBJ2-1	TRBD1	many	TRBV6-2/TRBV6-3	CASSGGQPYNEQFF	TGTGCCAGCAGTGGGGGACAGCCGTACAATGAGCAGTTCTTC
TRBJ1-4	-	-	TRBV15	CATSRNTATNEKLFF	TGTGCCACCAGCCGCAATACAGCAACTAATGAAAAACTGTTTTTT
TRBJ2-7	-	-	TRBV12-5	CASGLVRGTTHYEQYF	TGTGCTAGTGGTTTGGTACGGGGAACAACCCACTACGAGCAGTACTTC
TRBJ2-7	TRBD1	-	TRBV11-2	CASSLSRTGGARSSYEQYF	TGTGCCAGCAGCTTATCTAGGACAGGGGGCGCGAGAAGCTCCTACGAGCAGTACTTC
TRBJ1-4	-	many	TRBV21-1	CASSRRRGVRTNEKLFF	TGTGCCAGCAGCCGCAGGCGGGGTGTGAGAACTAATGAAAAACTGTTTTTT
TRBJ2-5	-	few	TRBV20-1	CSAQAVPQRETQYF	TGCAGTGCTCAGGCAGTCCCACAGCGAGAGACCCAGTACTTC
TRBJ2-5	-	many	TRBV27	CASSLSDQAETQYF	TGTGCCAGCAGCCTTTCAGACCAGGCAGAGACCCAGTACTTC
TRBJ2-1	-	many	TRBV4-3	CASSQEVRAAYNEQFF	TGCGCCAGCAGCCAAGAGGTACGAGCTGCCTACAATGAGCAGTTCTTC
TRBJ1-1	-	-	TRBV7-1	CASSSIPRQSEAFF	TGTGCCAGCAGCTCGATCCCCCGACAGTCTGAAGCTTTCTTT
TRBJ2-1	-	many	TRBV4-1	CASSQDFSSAYSYNEQFF	TGCGCCAGCAGCCAAGACTTTTCTAGCGCCTACTCTTACAATGAGCAGTTCTTC
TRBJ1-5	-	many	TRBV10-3	CAISESLSNQPQHF	TGTGCCATCAGTGAGTCGTTAAGCAATCAGCCCCAGCATTTT
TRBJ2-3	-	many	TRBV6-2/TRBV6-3	CAKGLDFTDTQYF	TGTGCCAAAGGACTGGACTTCACAGATACGCAGTATTTT
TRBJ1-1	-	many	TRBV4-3	CASSQLTQSEAFF	TGCGCCAGCAGCCAGCTCACCCAGTCTGAAGCTTTCTTT
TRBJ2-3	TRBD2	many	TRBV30	CAWSGLAGGPDTQYF	TGTGCCTGGAGCGGCCTAGCGGGAGGTCCAGATACGCAGTATTTT
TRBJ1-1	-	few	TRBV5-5	CASRSGRLNTEAFF	TGTGCCAGCAGGTCAGGACGGCTGAACACTGAAGCTTTCTTT
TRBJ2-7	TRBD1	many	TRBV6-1	CASRGDRSYEQYF	TGTGCCAGCAGGGGGGACAGATCCTACGAGCAGTACTTC
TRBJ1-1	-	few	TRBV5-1	CASSLEVSSEAFF	TGCGCCAGCAGCTTGGAAGTTTCTTCTGAAGCTTTCTTT
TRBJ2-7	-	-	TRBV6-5	CASSYSSRIGSYEQYF	TGTGCCAGCAGTTACTCGAGTAGGATCGGATCCTACGAGCAGTACTTC
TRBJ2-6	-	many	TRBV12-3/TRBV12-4	CASRRRNSGANVLTF	TGTGCCAGCAGGCGTCGTAACTCTGGGGCCAACGTCCTGACTTTC
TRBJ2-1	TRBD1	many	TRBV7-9	CASSNDPGTGRNEQFF	TGTGCCAGCAGCAACGACCCCGGGACAGGGAGAAACGAGCAGTTCTTC
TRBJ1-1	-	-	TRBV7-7	CASSDLTSPGNTEAFF	TGTGCTAGCAGCGACCTCACGAGCCCGGGGAACACTGAAGCTTTCTTT
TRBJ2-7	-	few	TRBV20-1	CSAYIRGQGSYEQYF	TGCAGCGCTTACATCAGGGGACAAGGCTCCTACGAGCAGTACTTC
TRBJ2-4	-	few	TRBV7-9	CASSLGTGWAKNIQYF	TGTGCCAGCAGCTTAGGAACAGGGTGGGCCAAAAACATTCAGTACTTC
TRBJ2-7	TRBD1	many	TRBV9	CASSGTGGFEGEQYF	TGTGCCAGCAGCGGGACAGGGGGATTTGAAGGGGAGCAGTACTTC
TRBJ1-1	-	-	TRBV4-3	CASSLSREAGTEAFF	TGCGCCAGCAGCCTCTCCAGGGAGGCCGGCACTGAAGCTTTCTTT
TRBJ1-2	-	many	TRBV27	CASSLSRYYGYTF	TGTGCCAGCAGTTTGTCTAGATACTATGGCTACACCTTC
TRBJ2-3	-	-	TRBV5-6	CASSLGTGLQDTQYF	TGTGCCAGCAGCTTGGGAACAGGGCTACAAGATACGCAGTATTTT
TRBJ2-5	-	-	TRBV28	CASSRSRQVRRTQYF	TGTGCCAGCAGTAGATCCCGACAGGTCCGGCGGACCCAGTACTTC
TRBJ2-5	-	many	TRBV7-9	CASSLRPGQGGETQYF	TGTGCCAGCAGCTTACGACCGGGCCAGGGTGGAGAGACCCAGTACTTC
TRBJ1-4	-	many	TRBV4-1	CASSSPGGRTEKLFF	TGCGCCAGCAGCAGCCCGGGGGGACGAACTGAAAAACTGTTTTTT
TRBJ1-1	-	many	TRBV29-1	CSVVPGQTEAFF	TGCAGCGTTGTTCCGGGGCAAACTGAAGCTTTCTTT
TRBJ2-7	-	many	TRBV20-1	CSAHPGLSYYEQYF	TGCAGTGCTCATCCGGGACTTTCATACTACGAGCAGTACTTC
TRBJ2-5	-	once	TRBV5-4	CAFWVRVETQYF	TGTGCCTTTTGGGTGAGGGTGGAGACCCAGTACTTC
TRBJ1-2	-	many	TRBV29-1	CSVPTGGEYGYTF	TGCAGCGTCCCAACGGGGGGGGAGTATGGCTACACCTTC
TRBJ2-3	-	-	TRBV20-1	CSAKASVGPDFTDTQYF	TGCAGTGCCAAAGCTAGCGTAGGTCCTGACTTCACAGATACGCAGTATTTT
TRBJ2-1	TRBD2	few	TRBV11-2	CASRNPGLAGKGTYNEQFF	TGTGCCAGCAGGAACCCGGGACTAGCGGGAAAGGGAACCTACAATGAGCAGTTCTTC
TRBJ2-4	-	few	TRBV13	CASSLAGGGRQNIQYF	TGTGCCAGCAGCTTAGCTGGGGGGGGCCGTCAAAACATTCAGTACTTC